This T cell receptor beta chain was documented in a study of T-cell reconstitution after alpha-beta-depleted transplantation in children. The library targeted TCRbeta and was prepared with unique molecular identifiers. TCRdb itself ran the PCR reads through MiXCR, one entry per CDR3 protein. Here the sample spans just under 550,000 distinct CDR3 sequences, around 16% being singletons. Germline values: CDR1 LGHNT, CDR2 FRNRAP. J gave up 6 bases and V 4 bases, and 5 bases lay outside the gene matches. The CDR3 is 15 amino acids. Sample: PBMCs from the stem cell graft donor, taken from the stem cell graft. This chain uses TRBV12-5 with TRBJ2-1; the match to TRBD1 covers 11 bases. The clonotype was recovered from a human donor who donated a stem cell graft to a child with acute lymphoblastic leukemia. This CDR3 is CASGSGQGDFNEQFF. CDR3 DNA sequence: TGTGCTAGTGGTTCGGGACAGGGGGATTTCAATGAGCAGTTCTTC.